This T cell receptor (beta chain) was sequenced for a study of blood T cell repertoires in COVID-19. Study-wide context: PBMCs, B-cell-depleted T cells, or T cells provided the cDNA or gDNA that made up the material.

Everyone who took part was about 18 to 89 years old, and they came from about 25 US areas. Germline V gives CDR1 MDHEN, CDR2 SYDVKM. The CDR3 loop spans 14 amino acids. Trimming at V came to 8 bases and at J to 4 bases, leaving 10 bases not matched to a gene. Clones were read by immunoSEQ multiplex PCR, and TCRdb kept only the in-frame ones, dropping some. Of 310,000 or so clones listed, about nine tenths are singletons. The chain has TRBV28 and TRBJ1-2; TRBD1 matches 7 bases. The sequenced sample was PBMCs or T cells enriched from blood (not recorded which). This clonotype originated in a woman aged 40 to 50 who had recovered from COVID-19. CDR3 amino acids: CASSRQGYAYGYTF. The CDR3 DNA is TGTGCCAGCTCCCGACAGGGCTATGCCTATGGCTACACCTTC.